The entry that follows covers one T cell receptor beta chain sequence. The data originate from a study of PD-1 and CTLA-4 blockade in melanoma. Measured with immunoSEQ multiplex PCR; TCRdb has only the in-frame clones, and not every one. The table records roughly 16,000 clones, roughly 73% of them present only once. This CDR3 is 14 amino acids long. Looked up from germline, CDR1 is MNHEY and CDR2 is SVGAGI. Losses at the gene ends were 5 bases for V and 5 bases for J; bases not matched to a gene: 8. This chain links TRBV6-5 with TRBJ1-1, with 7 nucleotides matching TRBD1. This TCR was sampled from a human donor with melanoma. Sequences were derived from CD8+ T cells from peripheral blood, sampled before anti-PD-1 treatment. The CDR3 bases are TGTGCCAGCAGTAAGACGACAGGGTTGACTGAAGCTTTCTTT. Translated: CASSKTTGLTEAFF.